This T cell receptor beta chain is drawn from a study of blood T cell repertoires in COVID-19. Across the study: Samples of COVID-19 (acute and convalescent) were obtained from the United States, Italy and Spain. In each case, the material was cDNA or gDNA derived from T cells, B-cell-depleted T cells, or PBMCs.

Trimming stripped 2 bases from V and 3 bases from J, with 17 bases between. Germline-derived CDR1 and CDR2 are LNHNV and YYDKDF (reference sequence). The CDR3 contains 16 residues. Original processing notes: Amplification from reference gene primers served as the basis for estimated nucleated cell counts. Some clones are missing from TCRdb's copy, which holds only in-frame ones; the method was immunoSEQ multiplex PCR. The DNA was the basis for D and trimming; V, J and clone size are from that table. The data contain approximately 210,000 clones, about 88% of them singletons. Specimen: peripheral blood. The TCR sequence derives from a woman between 35 and 50 years old with acute or convalescent COVID-19. The V gene is TRBV15, the J gene TRBJ2-7; TRBD1 is a possible D gene (6 bases). The CDR3 is CATSRPRAGVFYEQYV. CDR3 in DNA: TGTGCCACCAGCAGACCCCGGGCAGGGGTCTTCTACGAGCAGTACGTC.